This TCR beta chain came from a study of cytomegalovirus exposure and HLA in healthy donors. Amplification used 60 Vbeta primers and 13 Jbeta primers. Using immunoSEQ multiplex PCR, the repertoire was profiled, and TCRdb retains in-frame clones only, with some absent. Counted here are about 90,000 clones, around 90% occurring once; the ten biggest clones make up around 2.3%. Findings and limits, study-wide: Cytomegalovirus status was reportedly diagnosed by the classifier with high sensitivity and specificity.

Per germline, CDR1 LGHNA and CDR2 YNFKEQ. The CDR3 length is 20 residues. About this clone: Its antigen is not known. An end of the junction differs from the germline gene, which may be a read error.

Donors counted as nominally healthy when sampled, yet unrecorded immune exposures were likely. The chain employs TRBV4-2 and TRBJ2-3, with TRBD2 identical over 8 bases. This TCR was recovered from a man younger than 30 in good health and CMV-seronegative. The specimen sequenced was PBMCs. As DNA, the CDR3 is TGTGTCAGCAGCCAAGATTATTTGGGAACTAGCGGCCCTTTAAAGGATACGCAGTATTTT. As protein: CVSSQDYLGTSGPLKDTQYF.